What follows describes a single TCR beta chain. The antigen is unknown. Profiled with immunoSEQ multiplex PCR; TCRdb holds only in-frame clones, not every one. The sample lists around 2,000 clones, roughly 70% occurring once. The germline V gene has CDR1 MGHRA and CDR2 YSYEKL. The CDR3 extends over 15 amino acids. V was clipped by 1 base and J by 3 bases, with 12 bases between them. This sample was taken from a study of somatic mutations in cytotoxic T cells in rheumatoid arthritis. General study findings and limits: Comparison of CD8+ T-cell clonality between rheumatoid arthritis patients and age-matched healthy controls yielded no significant difference.

Material: CD8+ T cells sorted from blood, obtained at a follow-up visit. The receptor comes from a man aged 65 to 85 with rheumatoid arthritis. This chain joins TRBV4-1 and TRBJ1-1; D is unresolved. CDR3 nucleotides: TGCGCCAGCAGCCAAGGAGCGACTTGGGACACTGAAGCTTTCTTT. Translated, it gives CASSQGATWDTEAFF.